The T cell receptor beta chain under discussion was sequenced for a study of CD8+ T cells in alopecia areata. Study conclusions and caveats: Compared with normal scalp, lesional scalp had higher clonality and more expanded CD8+ clones.

This CDR3 contains 13 residues. Germline V lookup: CDR1 MDHEN, CDR2 SYDVKM. V was shortened by 3 bases and J by 7 bases, with 10 bases between the two germline ends. On this clone itself: What it binds is unknown.

RNA extraction and reverse transcription yielded cDNA as sequencing template. Measured with immunoSEQ multiplex PCR; TCRdb has only the in-frame clones, and not every one. The sample records fewer than 40,000 clones, approximately 58% being singletons. Peripheral blood and lesional scalp punch biopsies were taken from alopecia areata patients. The chain has TRBV28 and TRBJ1-5, with D perhaps TRBD1 (5 bases). The sequence came from a human donor with alopecia areata. Sequencing input: NKG2D-high CD8+ T cells sorted from blood. The CDR3 sequence: CASSLGLTQPQHF. In DNA, the CDR3 is TGTGCCAGCAGTTTGGGGCTGACCCAGCCCCAGCATTTT.